This TCR beta chain was obtained from a study of T cell responses to AZD1222 COVID-19 vaccine. The germline V gene encodes CDR1 SGHDT and CDR2 YYEEEE. With 0 bases removed from V and 1 base from J, the gap between germline ends came to 4 bases. The CDR3 covers 13 residues. Turning to this clone: The antigen is unknown. Different DNA sequences within this sample yield the same CDR3.

Method: immunoSEQ multiplex PCR; TCRdb's copy keeps in-frame clones and lacks some. The sample lists hundreds of thousands of clones, 94% seen once, with roughly 0.6% in the top ten. Regarding the study as a whole: A mostly white British donor set with more females was recruited, and clonal diversity was possibly underestimated. With two AZD1222 doses given, Spike-specific TCR breadth and depth both rose.

This specimen was peripheral blood, taken 28 days after the second AZD1222 dose. The sequence was collected from an adult who received the AZD1222 COVID-19 vaccine. The chain has TRBV5-6 and TRBJ1-1, with D uncertain. Here the CDR3 DNA reads TGTGCCAGCAGCTTGGGGGGGAACACTGAAGCTTTCTTT. It is translated as CASSLGGNTEAFF.